This T cell receptor (beta chain) is from a study of T cell repertoires in cytomegalovirus infection. As for the study in general: The public TCR beta signatures pointed to both CMV infection and matching HLA type.

Germline CDR1 SGHDN, CDR2 FVKESK. V lost 3 bases to trimming and J lost 8 bases, with 11 bases between them. There are 13 residues in the CDR3. This clonotype has ten or more counts. Its target is not known. Each CDR3 protein gets one entry after TCRdb re-called the reads with MiXCR. The sample records 400,000 or so distinct CDR3 sequences, around 18% being singletons. Points from the study as a whole: There were HLA-C-restricted CMV-specific TCR beta clonotypes dominating the ex vivo response. Individuals carrying CMV plus the relevant HLA were identified by cumulative frequency of public TCR beta families.

This sequence was found in a human donor in good health (CMV status not recorded). Some clones in this sample may be carry-over from other donors' samples. This chain uses TRBV14 with TRBJ2-1; D not resolved. The sequenced sample was PBMCs. The DNA for the CDR3 is TGTGCCAGCAGCCATGGTGTCCTCGATGAGCAGTTCTTC. Amino acids: CASSHGVLDEQFF.